Below, 27 T cell receptor beta chains from the same sample are listed, as sequenced in a study of T-cell reconstitution after alpha-beta-depleted transplantation in children. This sample's TCRbeta library carried unique molecular identifier barcodes. From the PCR reads, TCRdb called clonotypes with MiXCR, one entry per CDR3 protein. The data contain 200,000 or so distinct CDR3 sequences, 5.5% to 7% of them singletons. The source was PBMCs, collected before TCRalphabeta/CD19-depleted stem cell transplant. These receptor sequences come from a boy aged 2 to 10 with acute lymphoblastic leukemia, due to receive a stem cell transplant.

This clonotype was seen many times. The chain couples TRBV10-3 to TRBJ1-2, with D hard to call. Germline-derived CDR1 and CDR2 are ENHRY and SYGVKD. The CDR3 covers 14 residues. The V end lost 3 bases, the J end lost 4 bases, and 12 bases lay between the germline ends. The CDR3 is CAISDGVRPYGYTF. CDR3 nucleotide sequence: TGTGCCATCAGTGATGGCGTAAGGCCCTATGGCTACACCTTC.

J is TRBJ2-7 and V is TRBV12-3 or TRBV12-4, with D possibly called TRBD1 or TRBD2 (5 bases each). Trimming left V 2 bases short and J 5 bases short, with 7 bases between. CDR3 size: 12 residues. The CDR3 protein is CASSLLGHEQYF. CDR3 DNA sequence: TGTGCCAGCAGTTTACTGGGACACGAGCAGTACTTC.

This clonotype was recorded at least ten times. V and J are TRBV5-1 and TRBJ2-7; 7 bases align to TRBD1. Germline CDR1 reads SGHRS; CDR2 reads YFSETQ. This CDR3 is 14 amino acids long. The trim removed 4 bases at V and 5 bases at J, leaving 9 bases unmatched. The CDR3 DNA follows: TGCGCCAGCAGCCCCGACAGGGTGAGGAACGAGCAGTACTTC. Its protein is CASSPDRVRNEQYF.

At least ten counts were recorded for this clonotype. The chain uses TRBV12-3 or TRBV12-4 and TRBJ2-7; possible D gene TRBD2, 6 bases. The CDR3 covers 15 residues. Trimming took off 5 bases at V and 0 bases at J, with 14 bases between the two ends. The CDR3 DNA is TGTGCCAGCAGTCCCGGAGGGCGGCTCTCCTACGAGCAGTACTTC. Encoded protein: CASSPGGRLSYEQYF.

The table lists this clonotype with many counts. V gene TRBV7-2 combines with J gene TRBJ2-1; 12 bases fit TRBD2. The germline V gene encodes CDR1 SGHTA and CDR2 FQGNSA. V was clipped by 2 bases and J by 5 bases; unmatched bases: 7. The CDR3 runs 17 residues. CDR3 loop: CASSLWGASGGDNEQFF. The CDR3 DNA reads as TGTGCCAGCAGCTTATGGGGTGCTAGCGGGGGGGACAATGAGCAGTTCTTC.

The rearrangement joins TRBV29-1 to TRBJ2-6, with no clear D. Per germline, CDR1 SQVTM and CDR2 ANQGSEA. Trimming took 4 bases from V and 0 from J, leaving 13 bases between them. This CDR3 is 16 amino acids long. CDR3 protein: CSVAGSLISGANVLTF. The CDR3 DNA sequence: TGCAGCGTTGCGGGCAGTCTTATCTCTGGGGCCAACGTCCTGACTTTC.

This clonotype was seen ten or more times. This chain links TRBV7-2 with TRBJ1-6; D not resolved. V was clipped by 1 base and J by 2 bases, with 12 bases between them. This CDR3 is 17 amino acids long. Germline-derived CDR1 and CDR2 are SGHTA and FQGNSA. CDR3 DNA sequence: TGTGCCAGCAGCTTAGTAAAGGTGGCAACCTATAATTCACCCCTCCACTTT. Its translation is CASSLVKVATYNSPLHF.

This clonotype was recorded at least ten times. At one end the junction does not follow the germline gene, possibly because of a read error. This rearrangement joins TRBV7-3 to TRBJ2-1, with D hard to call. Germline lookup yields CDR1 SGHTA and CDR2 FQGTGA. CDR3 length equals 15 residues. As DNA, the CDR3 is TGTGCCAGCAGCCTAACGACGAGCTCCTACAATGAGCAGTTCTTC. It codes for CASSLTTSSYNEQFF.

The rearrangement links TRBV27 to TRBJ2-3; no clear D gene. Trimming cost V 8 bases and J 1 base, with 1 base left between them. The CDR3 covers 10 residues. CDR1 and CDR2 (germline): MNHEY, SMNVEV (reference sequence). CDR3 nucleotide sequence: TGTGCCAGCGGCACAGATACGCAGTATTTT. Protein sequence: CASGTDTQYF.

This clonotype has a count of ten or more. The chain joins TRBV4-1 to TRBJ2-1, with D possibly matching TRBD1 (5 bases). Germline V gene sequence: CDR1 MGHRA, CDR2 YSYEKL. With 2 bases removed from V and 9 bases from J, the gap between germline ends came to 23 bases. The CDR3 sequence is 17 residues long. CDR3 sequence: CASSQIAGQGEMAEQFF. DNA for the CDR3: TGCGCCAGCAGCCAAATTGCTGGGCAGGGTGAGATGGCTGAGCAGTTCTTC.

This clonotype was seen a few times. This chain connects TRBV25-1 to TRBJ2-1, with TRBD2 as a possible D gene (7 bases). Trimming took 6 bases from V and 9 from J, leaving 12 bases between them. Germline lookup yields CDR1 MGHDK and CDR2 SYGVNS. CDR3 length: 12 amino acids. The DNA for the CDR3 is TGTGCCAGCAGCAGGGGAGGGAGTGAGCAGTTCTTC. Its protein product is CASSRGGSEQFF.

This clonotype was found a few times. The chain has TRBV7-2 and TRBJ2-1; no clear D gene. This CDR3 is built from 15 residues. V dropped 2 bases and J dropped 0 bases, with 8 bases sitting between them. CDR1 is SGHTA, CDR2 FQGNSA, per germline. In DNA, the CDR3 is TGTGCCAGCAGCTTATACGGAAGCTCCTACAATGAGCAGTTCTTC. It yields the protein CASSLYGSSYNEQFF.

This clonotype came up many times. The gene calls are TRBV2 and TRBJ2-7; no firm D call. Germline CDR1 is SNHLY and CDR2 is FYNNEI. The CDR3 totals 14 residues. V lost 3 bases to trimming and J lost 4 bases, with 13 bases between them. As DNA, the CDR3 is TGTGCCAGCAGTGACAAAGGGTTTGGGTACGAGCAGTACTTC. Amino acid sequence: CASSDKGFGYEQYF.

At least ten counts were recorded for this clonotype. The gene calls are TRBV20-1 and TRBJ2-7, with 8 bases identical to TRBD1. The CDR3 has 12 amino acids. CDR1 is DFQATT and CDR2 is SNEGSKA in the germline V gene (reference sequence). The junction had 6 bases not matched to a gene; V was cut back by 6 bases and J by 5 bases. The CDR3 spells CSAERTGNEQYF. In DNA, the CDR3 is TGCAGTGCGGAACGGACAGGGAACGAGCAGTACTTC.

The sample holds many counts of this clonotype. The chain is built from TRBV7-9 and TRBJ2-7, with 7 bases matching TRBD1. CDR3 length: 15 amino acids. V trimming: 5 bases; J trimming: 0 bases; junction bases outside the gene matches: 7. The V gene's germline CDR1 is SEHNR and CDR2 FQNEAQ (reference sequence). The CDR3 DNA sequence: TGTGCCAGCAGCCGAGAAGGACAGGTCTCCTACGAGCAGTACTTC. It specifies CASSREGQVSYEQYF.

Ten or more counts support this clonotype. The genes are TRBV6-2 or TRBV6-3 and TRBJ2-5, with 9 bases fitting TRBD2. Germline V gene lookup returns CDR1 MNHEY and CDR2 SVGEGT. Trimming at V came to 2 bases and at J to 2 bases, leaving 6 bases not matched to a gene. The CDR3 length is 16 residues. Written as DNA, the CDR3 is TGTGCCAGCAGTTACGATGCTAGCGGGGATCAAGAGACCCAGTACTTC. It is translated as CASSYDASGDQETQYF.

This clonotype was seen repeatedly, ten times or more. The rearrangement links TRBV20-1 to TRBJ2-2; D gene unclear. Germline CDR1 and CDR2: DFQATT and SNEGSKA (reference sequence). The CDR3 extends over 16 amino acids. V was clipped by 1 base and J by 0 bases, with 12 bases between them. CDR3 sequence (DNA): TGCAGTGCTAGAGCCGGAACGAGATCGAACACCGGGGAGCTGTTTTTT. Its translation: CSARAGTRSNTGELFF.

This clonotype was seen at least ten times. The CDR3 protein is CASSFQGTGTPPFF. The CDR3 DNA follows: TGTGCCAGCAGTTTTCAAGGGACCGGGACTCCACCGTTCTTC. This chain uses TRBV28 with TRBJ2-1, with D perhaps TRBD2 (6 bases). V lost 3 bases, J lost 15 bases, and 21 bases lay in between. The CDR3 covers 14 residues. Germline CDR1 MDHEN, CDR2 SYDVKM.

This clonotype came up many times. The V and J genes are TRBV5-1 and TRBJ2-7; D might be TRBD2 (5 bases). This CDR3 is 16 amino acids long. V was trimmed by 0 bases and J by 0 bases, leaving 13 bases between them. The germline gives CDR1 SGHRS, CDR2 YFSETQ. As DNA, the CDR3 is TGCGCCAGCAGCTTGGCGGGGATCGTTAGCTCCTACGAGCAGTACTTC. Translation gives CASSLAGIVSSYEQYF. The complete variable domain, with remaining parts taken from reference TRBV5-1 and TRBJ2-7, reads KAGVTQTPRYLIKTRGQQVTLSCSPISGHRSVSWYQQTPGQGLQFLFEYFSETQRNKGNFPGRFSGRQFSNSRSEMNVSTLELGDSALYLCASSLAGIVSSYEQYFGPGTRLTVT.

This clonotype was seen a handful of times. The chain employs TRBV11-2 and TRBJ2-7, with unresolved D. V lost 2 bases and J lost 5, with 19 bases in between. Germline loops: CDR1 SGHAT, CDR2 FQNNGV. CDR3 length: 16 amino acids. The CDR3 loop reads CASSLQGWNPVNEQYF. CDR3 coding DNA: TGTGCCAGCAGCTTACAAGGCTGGAACCCCGTCAACGAGCAGTACTTC.

The CDR3 sequence is CSATPPNSGRNEQFF. The CDR3 nucleotides read TGCAGTGCTACCCCGCCCAACTCCGGTCGGAATGAGCAGTTCTTC. The J gene is TRBJ2-1, the V gene TRBV20-1; D gene uncertain. V shed 4 bases and J shed 7 bases, with 20 bases lying between them. Germline V gives CDR1 DFQATT, CDR2 SNEGSKA (reference sequence). The length of the CDR3 is 15 residues.

The table lists this clonotype with many counts. The rearrangement links TRBV11-2 to TRBJ2-3; 7 positions match TRBD2. From germline, CDR1 is SGHAT and CDR2 FQNNGV. V trimming: 6 bases; J trimming: 2 bases; junction bases outside the gene matches: 5. The CDR3 consists of 14 residues. The CDR3 reads CASSHGGTTDTQYF. CDR3 nucleotide sequence: TGTGCCAGCAGTCACGGGGGGACCACAGATACGCAGTATTTT.

This clonotype was detected ten times or more. V and J are TRBV6-1 and TRBJ2-7; 11 bases fit TRBD2. The CDR3 runs 17 residues. The germline gives CDR1 MNHNS, CDR2 SASEGT. The trim removed 4 bases at V and 0 bases at J, leaving 8 bases unmatched. CDR3 sequence (DNA): TGTGCCAGCAGTGGGACTAGCGGGCGACCGAGCTCCTACGAGCAGTACTTC. This sequence encodes CASSGTSGRPSSYEQYF.

The chain couples TRBV7-8 to TRBJ2-5, with D possibly being TRBD1 (6 bases). Looked up from germline, CDR1 is SGHVS and CDR2 is FQNEAQ. This CDR3 is 15 amino acids long. V was shortened by 8 bases and J by 5 bases, with 21 bases between the two germline ends. Here the CDR3 DNA reads TGTGCCAGCGGTCCCAGGGGCCTCGGGGAGGAGACCCAGTACTTC. Protein product: CASGPRGLGEETQYF.

This clonotype was picked up many times. This sequence joins TRBV12-3 or TRBV12-4 and TRBJ2-3; unclear D gene. The CDR3 is 11 residues long. Trimming removed 6 bases at V and 3 bases at J, with 4 bases between. The CDR3 loop is CASRKTDTQYF. Here the CDR3 DNA reads TGTGCCAGCAGGAAAACAGATACGCAGTATTTT.

This clonotype was seen repeatedly, ten times or more. The J gene is TRBJ1-5, the V gene TRBV6-5; 7 bases match TRBD1. The CDR3 spans 15 residues. V lost 6 bases and J lost 1; bases outside the gene matches: 6. The germline V gene has CDR1 MNHEY and CDR2 SVGAGI. CDR3 loop: CASRVGQTSNQPQHF. As DNA, the CDR3 is TGTGCCAGCAGGGTGGGACAGACCAGCAATCAGCCCCAGCATTTT.

In its sample, this clonotype was seen many times. V usage is TRBV18 and J usage is TRBJ2-1; D remains unclear. The germline gives CDR1 KGHSH, CDR2 LQKENI. This CDR3 spans 14 amino acids. Trimming took 3 bases from V and 9 from J, leaving 15 bases between them. The CDR3 coding sequence is TGTGCCAGCTCACCCTCGTCAGGTTTGACTGAGCAGTTCTTC. This encodes CASSPSSGLTEQFF.